This T cell receptor (beta chain) was obtained from a study of spatial heterogeneity in lung cancer. This clonotype was seen ten or more times. V shed 2 bases and J shed 1 base, with 6 bases lying between them. The length of the CDR3 is 13 residues. Germline V gene data show CDR1 as SGDLS and CDR2 as YYNGEE. This sample's time point: blood at routine non-recurrence follow-up after resection. Without sorting, whole RNA was sequenced from tumor, nontumor lung or frozen PBMC. MiXCR was run by TCRdb on the 5' RACE reads, yielding one entry per CDR3 protein. The data contain about 47,000 distinct CDR3 sequences, about 7.4% of them singletons.

The chain couples TRBV9 to TRBJ1-1; no definite D call. Sequences were derived from PBMCs, sampled at follow-up. This TCR was sampled from a female donor with early-stage non-small cell lung cancer. Here the CDR3 DNA reads TGTGCCAGCAGCGTGTGGGGGAACACTGAAGCTTTCTTT. Its translation is CASSVWGNTEAFF.